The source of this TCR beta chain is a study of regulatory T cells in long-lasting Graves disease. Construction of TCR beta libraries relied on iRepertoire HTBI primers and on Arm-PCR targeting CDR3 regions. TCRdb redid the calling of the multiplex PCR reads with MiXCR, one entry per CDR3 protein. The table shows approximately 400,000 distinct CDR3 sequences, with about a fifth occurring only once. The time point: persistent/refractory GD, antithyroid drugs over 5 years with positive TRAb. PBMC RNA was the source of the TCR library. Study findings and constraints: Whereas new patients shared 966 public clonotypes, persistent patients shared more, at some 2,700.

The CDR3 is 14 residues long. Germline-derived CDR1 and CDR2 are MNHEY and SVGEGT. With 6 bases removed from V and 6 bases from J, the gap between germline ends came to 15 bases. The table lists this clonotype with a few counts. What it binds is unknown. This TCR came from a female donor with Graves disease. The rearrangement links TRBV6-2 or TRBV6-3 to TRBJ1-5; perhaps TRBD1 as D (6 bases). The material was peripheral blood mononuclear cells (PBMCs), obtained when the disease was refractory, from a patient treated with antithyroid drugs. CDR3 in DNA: TGTGCCAGCAGACGCGGGGGCACGGCTCAGCCCCAGCATTTT. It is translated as CASRRGGTAQPQHF.